The clone carrying this T cell receptor (beta chain) showed up many times. The data derive from a study of T-cell reconstitution after alpha-beta-depleted transplantation in children. Unique molecular identifiers were incorporated into the prepared TCRbeta library. A single record per CDR3 protein comes from TCRdb applying MiXCR to the PCR reads. The repertoire includes 190,000 or so distinct CDR3 sequences, about 6.3% of them detected once, and 3% sits in the top ten. The clonotype originates from a human donor who donated a stem cell graft to a child with Wiskott-Aldrich syndrome. Source: PBMCs from the stem cell graft donor, taken from the stem cell graft.

CDR3 coding DNA: TGTGCCAGCAGTTACGGTCGTAGCAGTTACAATGAGCAGTTCTTC. This codes for CASSYGRSSYNEQFF. The chain has TRBV6-5 and TRBJ2-1; D gene unclear. CDR3 length equals 15 residues. CDR1 MNHEY and CDR2 SVGAGI come from the germline V gene. Deletions cut 2 bases from V and 4 bases from J, with 12 bases between.